The 24 T cell receptor beta chains below were found in one sample sequenced in a study of PD-1 blockade in classical Hodgkin lymphoma. Time point here: cycle 4 day 1 (C4D1), after around six weeks of nivolumab. Every single patient, without exception, relapsed after autologous stem cell transplantation, and brentuximab vedotin exposure varied. The method was immunoSEQ multiplex PCR; TCRdb's version includes in-frame clones alone and lacks a portion of them. Counted here are roughly 25,000 clones, approximately 68% occurring once; the ten biggest clones make up roughly 29%. Material: peripheral blood mononuclear cells (PBMCs), obtained before the fourth cycle of nivolumab. The receptors here all came from a human donor with classical Hodgkin lymphoma.

The chain joins TRBV7-2 to TRBJ2-1, with D perhaps TRBD2 (5 bases). Looked up from germline, CDR1 is SGHTA and CDR2 is FQGNSA. The CDR3 length is 15 residues. Trimming took off 0 bases at V and 10 bases at J, with 16 bases between the two ends. This CDR3 is CASSLARTVQWEQFF. In DNA form, the CDR3 reads TGTGCCAGCAGCTTAGCCCGGACTGTACAATGGGAGCAGTTCTTC. The full variable domain, with the rest looked up from reference TRBV7-2 and TRBJ2-1, is GAGVSQSPSNKVTEKGKDVELRCDPISGHTALYWYRQSLGQGLEFLIYFQGNSAPDKSGLPSDRFSAERTGGSVSTLTIQRTQQEDSAVYLCASSLARTVQWEQFFGPGTRLTVL.

A few counts support this clone. This chain joins TRBV5-1 and TRBJ2-2, with D possibly matching TRBD2 (6 bases). Per the germline V gene, CDR1 is SGHRS and CDR2 is YFSETQ. The V and J ends lost 3 bases and 5 bases respectively, with 8 bases between them. This CDR3 has 13 residues. The CDR3 loop is CASSSSVTGELFF. The CDR3 region has the DNA TGCGCCAGCAGCTCTAGCGTGACCGGGGAGCTGTTTTTT.

The table lists this clone with a few counts. This chain connects TRBV18 to TRBJ1-3; D possibly corresponds to TRBD1 (5 bases). With 2 bases removed from V and 0 bases from J, the gap between germline ends came to 17 bases. Germline values: CDR1 KGHSH, CDR2 LQKENI. The CDR3 consists of 18 residues. The CDR3 DNA follows: TGTGCCAGCTCACCAAATGTTCAGGGCCCCAGCTCTGGAAACACCATATATTTT. Translated: CASSPNVQGPSSGNTIYF.

The V call is TRBV7-9, the J call TRBJ1-1, with no clear D. Germline V gene sequence: CDR1 SEHNR, CDR2 FQNEAQ (reference sequence). The CDR3 length is 13 residues. Between the trimmed V and J ends, which lost 5 bases and 5 bases, there was a span of 12 bases. CDR3 sequence: CASSPQHGTEAFF. Written as DNA, the CDR3 is TGTGCCAGCAGCCCCCAACACGGAACTGAAGCTTTCTTT.

The rearrangement joins TRBV11-3 to TRBJ2-1; D perhaps matches TRBD2 (5 bases). The germline CDR1 and CDR2 sequences are SGHNT and YENEEA. V lost 3 bases and J 12 bases, leaving 21 bases between the germline ends. This CDR3 has 15 residues. The DNA of the CDR3 is TGTGCCAGCAGCTTGGCCCGCGAGAGCCTCGGAGGGCAGTTCTTC. Protein product: CASSLARESLGGQFF.

This chain joins TRBV11-2 and TRBJ1-2, with TRBD1 matching 7 bases. The trim removed 3 bases at V and 8 bases at J, leaving 9 bases unmatched. This CDR3 comprises 14 residues. Germline V gene data show CDR1 as SGHAT and CDR2 as FQNNGV. CDR3 residues: CASSLSEGAQGYTF. CDR3 bases: TGTGCCAGCAGCTTGTCGGAGGGGGCGCAGGGCTACACCTTC.

V is TRBV30 and J is TRBJ2-2; D perhaps matches TRBD2 (5 bases). The CDR3 length is 15 residues. V lost 2 bases and J 0 bases, leaving 10 bases between the germline ends. CDR1 is GTSNPN and CDR2 is SVGIG in the germline V gene (reference sequence). CDR3 in amino acids: CAWSTGRANTGELFF. The CDR3 DNA is TGTGCCTGGAGTACTGGGCGGGCGAACACCGGGGAGCTGTTTTTT.

Only one count was recorded for this clone. The V call is TRBV28, the J call TRBJ2-4; tentatively, D is TRBD1 (6 bases). The CDR3 has 15 amino acids. CDR1 MDHEN and CDR2 SYDVKM come from the germline V gene. Trimming removed 5 bases from V and 1 base from J, with 12 bases in between. The CDR3 reads CASSAQGMAKNIQYF. The CDR3 nucleotides read TGTGCCAGCAGTGCACAGGGTATGGCCAAAAACATTCAGTACTTC.

The V and J genes are TRBV7-8 and TRBJ2-2, with D unresolved. This CDR3 is built from 15 residues. V lost 6 bases and J 3 bases, leaving 14 bases between the germline ends. The V gene's germline CDR1 is SGHVS and CDR2 FQNEAQ. The CDR3 spells CASSLEARHTGELFF. Written as DNA, the CDR3 is TGTGCCAGCAGTCTAGAGGCGAGACACACCGGGGAGCTGTTTTTT.

The gene calls are TRBV19 and TRBJ1-5; 12 bases align to TRBD1. Germline assignment: CDR1 LNHDA and CDR2 SQIVND (reference sequence). After removal of 2 bases from V and 6 bases from J, the junction contained 2 bases not matched to a gene. The CDR3 totals 15 residues. In DNA, the CDR3 is TGTGCCAGTAGTATATGGGGACAGGGGGCTCAGCCCCAGCATTTT. This translates into CASSIWGQGAQPQHF.

This clone counts as medium-sized (0.01 to 0.1%). This chain uses TRBV19 with TRBJ1-1, with D tentatively TRBD1 (6 bases). The V gene lost 6 bases and the J gene lost 2 bases, with 16 bases spanning the gap. Germline V CDR1 and CDR2: LNHDA, SQIVND (reference sequence). CDR3 size: 15 residues. CDR3 residues: CASSPRGTVNTEAFF. In DNA, the CDR3 is TGTGCCAGTAGCCCCAGGGGTACGGTAAACACTGAAGCTTTCTTT. The variable domain in full, completed from reference TRBV19 and TRBJ1-1, reads DGGITQSPKYLFRKEGQNVTLSCEQNLNHDAMYWYRQDPGQGLRLIYYSQIVNDFQKGDIAEGYSVSREKKESFPLTVTSAQKNPTAFYLCASSPRGTVNTEAFFGQGTRLTVV.

The gene calls are TRBV5-6 and TRBJ1-6; D is unclear. Trimming pared 4 bases from V and 4 bases from J, leaving 12 bases between. The CDR3 runs 15 residues. Germline V lookup: CDR1 SGHDT, CDR2 YYEEEE. The CDR3 region has the DNA TGTGCCAGCAGCCCCAGCCGTAGGTATAATTCACCCCTCCACTTT. Amino acid sequence: CASSPSRRYNSPLHF.

V and J are TRBV6-5 and TRBJ2-2; D could derive from TRBD1 or TRBD2 (5 bases each). This CDR3 is 14 amino acids long. The V gene lost 4 bases and the J gene lost 0 bases, with 6 bases spanning the gap. Germline loops: CDR1 MNHEY, CDR2 SVGAGI. CDR3: CASSSGPNTGELFF. As DNA, the CDR3 is TGTGCCAGCAGTTCGGGGCCGAACACCGGGGAGCTGTTTTTT.

The DNA of the CDR3 is TGTGCCAGCAGCTTAGGTGGGTACGAGCAGTACTTC. Translated: CASSLGGYEQYF. This chain joins TRBV5-6 and TRBJ2-7, with D uncertain. Germline V lookup: CDR1 SGHDT, CDR2 YYEEEE. V was clipped by 2 bases and J by 4 bases, with 7 bases between them. The CDR3 consists of 12 residues.

The gene calls are TRBV6-5 and TRBJ2-3, with 10 bases fitting TRBD2. The CDR3 runs 15 residues. CDR1 and CDR2 from the germline V gene are MNHEY and SVGAGI. Trimming cost V 8 bases and J 2 bases; bases outside gene matches: 7. CDR3 DNA: TGTGCCAGCGGCGATAGCGGGGGGCTCACAGATACGCAGTATTTT. It codes for CASGDSGGLTDTQYF.

Comments on this clone: A read error likely explains this, since a far larger clone differs by one base. Other nucleotide sequences in the sample specify the same CDR3. The V call is TRBV5-6, the J call TRBJ1-1; 8 nucleotides match TRBD1. Germline V gene lookup returns CDR1 SGHDT and CDR2 YYEEEE. The V and J ends lost 1 base and 3 bases, in that order; junction bases with no gene match: 2. This CDR3 comprises 14 residues. The CDR3 is CASSLTGGHTEAFF. The CDR3 bases are TGTGCCAGCAGCTTGACAGGGGGGCACACTGAAGCTTTCTTT.

The sample holds one count of this clone. One end of the junction is discordant with germline, which a read error may explain. The rearrangement uses TRBV6-5 and TRBJ1-6; maybe TRBD1 (6 bases). The CDR3 covers 14 residues. Germline CDR1 MNHEY, CDR2 SVGAGI. DNA of the CDR3: TGTGCCGGCAGTTACTCGACAGGCGGAGGACCCCTCCACTTT. This translates into CAGSYSTGGGPLHF.

The chain has TRBV5-8 and TRBJ2-1; 11 nucleotides line up with TRBD2. V lost 0 bases, J lost 3 bases, and 5 bases stayed unmatched. The CDR3 extends over 17 amino acids. Per the germline V gene, CDR1 is SGHTS and CDR2 is YDEGEE. The CDR3 DNA is TGTGCCAGCAGCTTGGAGACTAGCGGGACCCTCTACAATGAGCAGTTCTTC. It translates to CASSLETSGTLYNEQFF.

The chain couples TRBV6-6 to TRBJ1-6, with D perhaps TRBD1 (5 bases). The CDR3 covers 15 residues. Germline V CDR1 and CDR2: MNHNY, SVGAGI (reference sequence). V gave up 6 bases and J gave up 7 bases, with 16 bases separating them. The CDR3 DNA reads as TGTGCCAGCAGACCTACAACGGGGGACAATTCACCCCTCCACTTT. Translating gives CASRPTTGDNSPLHF.

DNA for the CDR3: TGTGCCCGGCGCCGGGCCCCCTACCCCCAAGAGACCCAGTACTTC. The encoded protein is CARRRAPYPQETQYF. The chain combines TRBV7-2 with TRBJ2-5; D gene uncertain. There are 15 residues in the CDR3. CDR1 and CDR2 (germline): SGHTA, FQGNSA. The V gene lost 11 bases and the J gene lost 1 base, with 20 bases spanning the gap.

The V and J genes are TRBV7-2 and TRBJ1-1, with D uncertain. The CDR3 is made up of 14 amino acids. CDR1 SGHTA and CDR2 FQGNSA come from the germline V gene. Trimming pared 5 bases from V and 2 bases from J, leaving 12 bases between. The CDR3 coding sequence is TGTGCCAGCAGCGGGCGGCACGGTAACACTGAAGCTTTCTTT. This encodes CASSGRHGNTEAFF.

This clone showed up just a few times. V is TRBV9 and J is TRBJ1-4; D ambiguous. The CDR3 covers 14 residues. V lost 5 bases to trimming and J lost 5 bases, with 13 bases between them. Germline values: CDR1 SGDLS, CDR2 YYNGEE. The CDR3 region has the DNA TGTGCCAGCAGTAAAGAAGATGGAAATGAAAAACTGTTTTTT. Its translation: CASSKEDGNEKLFF. Full variable domain (outside the CDR3, taken from reference TRBV9 and TRBJ1-4): DSGVTQTPKHLITATGQRVTLRCSPRSGDLSVYWYQQSLDQGLQFLIQYYNGEERAKGNILERFSAQQFPDLHSELNLSSLELGDSALYFCASSKEDGNEKLFFGSGTQLSVL.

This clone was seen a few times. V is TRBV10-2 and J is TRBJ2-7; D is unclear. This CDR3 is 12 amino acids long. V lost 5 bases, J lost 2 bases, and 7 bases lay in between. Germline CDR1 WSHSY, CDR2 SAAADI. CDR3 nucleotides: TGCGCCAGCAGTATAGTCCCCTACGAGCAGTACGTC. Amino acids: CASSIVPYEQYV.

This clone was counted only a few times. The chain carries TRBV6-5 and TRBJ1-1; D is unclear. Germline V CDR1 and CDR2: MNHEY, SVGAGI. This CDR3 has 13 amino acids. V was clipped by 11 bases and J by 1 base, with 14 bases between them. CDR3 in DNA: TGTGCCGGCGAGAGGCAGCCGAACACTGAAGCTTTCTTT. This codes for CAGERQPNTEAFF.